This T cell receptor (beta chain) was identified in a study of blood T cell repertoires in COVID-19. Only in-frame clones appear in the TCRdb table, and some are missing; sequencing was by immunoSEQ multiplex PCR. This table holds over 80,000 clones, 91% found once. The V gene's germline CDR1 is SGHVS and CDR2 FQNEAQ. The CDR3 is 12 amino acids. The germline V and J ends were trimmed by 0 bases and 10 bases, with 9 bases remaining between them. V usage is TRBV7-8 and J usage is TRBJ1-1; D gene uncertain. This receptor was obtained from a human donor with active COVID-19. The donor label of this sample is uncertain. What was sequenced was peripheral blood. The CDR3 sequence: CASSLAAAGAFF. Written as DNA, the CDR3 is TGTGCCAGCAGCTTAGCTGCGGCCGGAGCTTTCTTT.